A single sample gave rise to the 21 T cell receptor beta chains below, sequenced in a study of cytomegalovirus exposure and HLA in healthy donors. PCR used 60 Vbeta primers and 13 Jbeta primers. TCRdb keeps only in-frame clones here, not all; method: immunoSEQ multiplex PCR. There are around 150,000 clones in the sample; around 79% occur only once, and 2% to 2.5% lies in the top ten. The sequenced material came from PBMCs. The origin of the receptors is a man in his forties in good health and CMV-seronegative.

This clone was counted once. V and J are TRBV12-5 and TRBJ2-7; D is possibly TRBD1 (6 bases). Germline CDR1 reads LGHNT; CDR2 reads FRNRAP. The CDR3 is made up of 14 amino acids. The V and J ends lost 5 bases and 1 base respectively, with 12 bases between them. The CDR3 nucleotides read TGTGCTAGTGGTCCCCGACAGGAATCCTACGAGCAGTACTTC. Translating gives CASGPRQESYEQYF.

There are a few counts of this clone. The chain has TRBV6-5 and TRBJ1-4; 7 bases line up with TRBD1. CDR1 and CDR2 from the germline V gene are MNHEY and SVGAGI. V trimming: 7 bases; J trimming: 8 bases; junction bases outside the gene matches: 13. The CDR3 consists of 15 residues. The CDR3 nucleotides are TGTGCCAGCAAAGCGACAGGGCTGGGTGCGGAAAAACTGTTTTTT. It translates to CASKATGLGAEKLFF.

The genes are TRBV7-6 and TRBJ2-3; D is uncertain. Between the trimmed V and J ends, which lost 4 bases and 0 bases, there was a span of 14 bases. CDR3 length equals 16 residues. Germline CDR1 and CDR2: SGHVS and FNYEAQ. This CDR3 is CASSSKPASSTDTQYF. CDR3 nucleotides: TGTGCCAGCAGCTCGAAGCCAGCGTCTAGCACAGATACGCAGTATTTT.

The chain is built from TRBV19 and TRBJ2-2; D possibly corresponds to TRBD1 (6 bases). CDR1 and CDR2 (germline): LNHDA, SQIVND (reference sequence). The CDR3 is made up of 15 amino acids. Trimming removed 5 bases from V and 0 bases from J, with 10 bases in between. CDR3 in DNA: TGTGCCAGTAGTCCCCGACAGGCGAACACCGGGGAGCTGTTTTTT. It is translated as CASSPRQANTGELFF.

Concerning this clone itself: At one end the junction does not follow the germline gene, possibly because of a read error. The chain has TRBV7-7 and TRBJ2-5; TRBD2 matches at 13 bases. The germline CDR1 and CDR2 sequences are SSHAT and FNYEAQ (reference sequence). This CDR3 has 16 amino acids. The CDR3 nucleotides are TGTGCTAGCAGCTTAGGACTAGCGGGAGCTGGGGAGACCCAGTACTTC. Protein product: CASSLGLAGAGETQYF.

The chain combines TRBV7-2 with TRBJ2-2; 16 bases map to TRBD2. V dropped 4 bases and J dropped 7; count of bases not matched to a gene: 9. The CDR3 length is 18 residues. Germline assignment: CDR1 SGHTA and CDR2 FQGNSA. CDR3 loop: CASSSRGLAGGPGGELFF. In DNA form, the CDR3 reads TGTGCCAGCAGCTCCCGGGGACTAGCGGGAGGGCCGGGCGGGGAGCTGTTTTTT. Variable domain in full (rest from reference TRBV7-2 and TRBJ2-2): GAGVSQSPSNKVTEKGKDVELRCDPISGHTALYWYRQSLGQGLEFLIYFQGNSAPDKSGLPSDRFSAERTGGSVSTLTIQRTQQEDSAVYLCASSSRGLAGGPGGELFFGEGSRLTVL.

The chain carries TRBV7-9 and TRBJ2-1; 9 bases align to TRBD2. Germline loops: CDR1 SEHNR, CDR2 FQNEAQ (reference sequence). The CDR3 totals 15 residues. With 5 bases clipped from V and 1 base from J, the junction kept 3 bases outside the gene matches. The CDR3 region is CASSPSGTSYNEQFF. The DNA of the CDR3 is TGTGCCAGCAGCCCTAGCGGGACTTCCTACAATGAGCAGTTCTTC.

The V and J genes are TRBV7-2 and TRBJ2-1, with 7 bases that match TRBD2. V lost 5 bases and J lost 8; bases outside the gene matches: 12. This CDR3 is built from 15 residues. Germline-derived CDR1 and CDR2 are SGHTA and FQGNSA. Here the CDR3 reads CASSPSTSSVYEQFF. DNA of the CDR3: TGTGCCAGCAGCCCATCGACTAGCTCGGTATATGAGCAGTTCTTC.

The chain joins TRBV4-1 to TRBJ2-3, with a weak D call TRBD2 (7 bases). The germline V gene has CDR1 MGHRA and CDR2 YSYEKL. Trimming removed 3 bases from V and 5 bases from J, with 12 bases in between. The CDR3 covers 14 residues. As DNA, the CDR3 is TGCGCCAGCAGCCACGCGGGGGCCATAGATACGCAGTATTTT. The encoded protein is CASSHAGAIDTQYF.

The rearrangement joins TRBV18 to TRBJ2-7; 7 bases line up with TRBD1. The CDR3 is 13 amino acids. Looked up from germline, CDR1 is KGHSH and CDR2 is LQKENI. With V trimmed by 5 bases and J by 3 bases, 4 bases remained unmatched. The CDR3 loop is CASSATGDYEQYF. The CDR3 nucleotides read TGTGCCAGCTCAGCCACAGGGGACTACGAGCAGTACTTC.

The rearrangement links TRBV5-1 to TRBJ2-1; TRBD2 aligns across 13 bases. Germline CDR1 reads SGHRS; CDR2 reads YFSETQ. V trimming: 3 bases; J trimming: 8 bases; junction bases outside the gene matches: 5. The CDR3 is 15 residues long. The DNA of the CDR3 is TGCGCCAGCAGCTCGGGACTAGCGGGATTTGATGAGCAGTTCTTC. Translation: CASSSGLAGFDEQFF.

V and J are TRBV28 and TRBJ2-5; 8 positions agree with TRBD1. Germline V lookup: CDR1 MDHEN, CDR2 SYDVKM. The V and J ends lost 4 bases and 1 base, in that order; junction bases with no gene match: 11. The CDR3 has 17 amino acids. The CDR3 sequence is CASSSPGQALSQETQYF. DNA for the CDR3: TGTGCCAGCAGTTCTCCGGGACAGGCACTGAGCCAAGAGACCCAGTACTTC.

There are a few counts of this clone. The gene calls are TRBV11-3 and TRBJ2-2; D possibly corresponds to TRBD1 (7 bases). The germline V gene has CDR1 SGHNT and CDR2 YENEEA. With 4 bases removed from V and 6 bases from J, the gap between germline ends came to 15 bases. There are 15 residues in the CDR3. The DNA of the CDR3 is TGTGCCAGCAGCTACATGGCAGGGGGGTCCGGGGAGCTGTTTTTT. This sequence encodes CASSYMAGGSGELFF.

In its sample, this clone was seen a few times. This chain uses TRBV19 with TRBJ2-5; 7 bases line up with TRBD2. Germline-derived CDR1 and CDR2 are LNHDA and SQIVND (reference sequence). J gave up 4 bases and V 11 bases, and 4 bases lay outside the gene matches. The length of the CDR3 is 11 residues. The CDR3 DNA reads TGTGCCTGCGGGGGACCAGAGACCCAGTACTTC. It specifies CACGGPETQYF.

This clone is a singleton in its sample. The chain is built from TRBV19 and TRBJ2-1; D may be TRBD1 (6 bases). CDR1 LNHDA and CDR2 SQIVND come from the germline V gene (reference sequence). The CDR3 loop spans 15 amino acids. Trimming took off 6 bases at V and 5 bases at J, with 17 bases between the two ends. CDR3 residues: CASSLTRGGHNEQFF. CDR3 bases: TGTGCCAGTAGCCTAACTAGAGGGGGTCACAATGAGCAGTTCTTC.

The V gene is TRBV9, the J gene TRBJ1-2; the D gene is possibly TRBD1 (6 bases). The germline CDR1 and CDR2 sequences are SGDLS and YYNGEE. The CDR3 has 18 amino acids. V lost 0 bases and J 2 bases, leaving 20 bases between the germline ends. DNA for the CDR3: TGTGCCAGCAGCGTAGATTTGGGATGGAGGCAGGGGAACTATGGCTACACCTTC. This codes for CASSVDLGWRQGNYGYTF. Using reference TRBV9 and TRBJ1-2 for the parts outside the CDR3, the full variable domain is DSGVTQTPKHLITATGQRVTLRCSPRSGDLSVYWYQQSLDQGLQFLIQYYNGEERAKGNILERFSAQQFPDLHSELNLSSLELGDSALYFCASSVDLGWRQGNYGYTFGSGTRLTVV.

This clone has only one observation. This sequence joins TRBV2 and TRBJ1-5; TRBD1 aligns across 7 bases. J gave up 7 bases and V 6 bases, and 9 bases lay outside the gene matches. This CDR3 comprises 14 residues. The germline CDR1 and CDR2 sequences are SNHLY and FYNNEI. The CDR3 loop is CASSPTGDEQPQHF. CDR3 coding DNA: TGTGCCAGCAGCCCTACAGGGGACGAGCAGCCCCAGCATTTT. The full variable domain, with the rest looked up from reference TRBV2 and TRBJ1-5, is EPEVTQTPSHQVTQMGQEVILRCVPISNHLYFYWYRQILGQKVEFLVSFYNNEISEKSEIFDDQFSVERPDGSNFTLKIRSTKLEDSAMYFCASSPTGDEQPQHFGDGTRLSIL.

Here the CDR3 DNA reads TGTGCCAGCAGCCCCCGAGGCGGGGGGCAAGAGACCCAGTACTTC. The encoded protein is CASSPRGGGQETQYF. This chain connects TRBV7-9 to TRBJ2-5, with 8 bases fitting TRBD2. After removal of 5 bases from V and 2 bases from J, the junction contained 7 bases not matched to a gene. The V gene's germline CDR1 is SEHNR and CDR2 FQNEAQ (reference sequence). The CDR3 spans 15 residues.

The V gene is TRBV5-6, the J gene TRBJ2-1; 7 positions match TRBD1. The CDR3 runs 14 residues. V lost 0 bases to trimming and J lost 4 bases; unmatched junction nucleotides: 1. Germline-derived CDR1 and CDR2 are SGHDT and YYEEEE. CDR3 sequence reads: CASSLGQGYNEQFF. CDR3 bases: TGTGCCAGCAGCTTGGGACAGGGATACAATGAGCAGTTCTTC.

CDR3: CSADRGNTGELFF. Here the CDR3 DNA reads TGCAGCGCTGACAGAGGTAACACCGGGGAGCTGTTTTTT. The V call is TRBV29-1, the J call TRBJ2-2, with D perhaps matching TRBD1 (5 bases). Germline-derived CDR1 and CDR2 are SQVTM and ANQGSEA. V was cut by 7 bases and J by 2 bases, with 11 bases left in between. The length of the CDR3 is 13 residues.

J is TRBJ2-7 and V is TRBV6-5, with D possibly matching TRBD2 (6 bases). The CDR3 is 13 amino acids. Germline lookup yields CDR1 MNHEY and CDR2 SVGAGI. V gave up 6 bases and J gave up 3 bases, with 12 bases separating them. The CDR3 region is CASSPPGLYEQYF. The CDR3 region has the DNA TGTGCCAGCAGCCCGCCGGGACTCTACGAGCAGTACTTC.